The 26 T cell receptor beta chains reported below all come from one sample, sequenced in a study of T cells after yellow fever vaccination. In TCRdb, the 5' RACE reads were re-called with MiXCR into one record per CDR3 protein. The sample records some 150,000 distinct CDR3 sequences, roughly 9% being singletons. Sequences were derived from CD8+ T cells sorted from PBMCs, sampled 45 days after the yellow fever booster vaccination. The receptor set was obtained from a man in his late teens or twenties who received the YFV17D yellow fever vaccine.

This clonotype was seen at least ten times. The V and J genes are TRBV2 and TRBJ2-7; weak D call: TRBD2 (6 bases). CDR3 size: 15 residues. V lost 3 bases, J lost 3 bases, and 15 bases lay in between. Germline CDR1 SNHLY, CDR2 FYNNEI. CDR3 nucleotide sequence: TGTGCCAGCAGTGATGAGACGGAGGGTTTCTACGAGCAGTACTTC. Translating gives CASSDETEGFYEQYF.

V gene TRBV7-9 combines with J gene TRBJ2-5; D is unclear. Germline V gives CDR1 SEHNR, CDR2 FQNEAQ (reference sequence). Trimming left V 4 bases short and J 0 bases short, with 6 bases between. This CDR3 has 13 residues. CDR3: CASSSRDQETQYF. CDR3 nucleotides: TGTGCCAGCAGCTCCCGGGACCAAGAGACCCAGTACTTC.

This clonotype was detected many times. The rearrangement uses TRBV29-1 and TRBJ2-7, with 7 bases aligning to TRBD1. V was clipped by 4 bases and J by 6 bases; unmatched bases: 3. The CDR3 covers 11 residues. Germline CDR1 reads SQVTM; CDR2 reads ANQGSEA. This chain's CDR3 is CSVATGAEQYF. In DNA form, the CDR3 reads TGCAGCGTTGCCACAGGGGCCGAGCAGTACTTC.

This clonotype turned up a few times. V is TRBV6-5 and J is TRBJ2-1; 14 bases agree with TRBD2. The germline V gene encodes CDR1 MNHEY and CDR2 SVGAGI. J gave up 5 bases and V 4 bases, and 10 bases lay outside the gene matches. This CDR3 is built from 18 residues. For the CDR3, the DNA is TGTGCCAGCAGTTGCCCCGAAAAGACTAGCGGGGGGGACAATGAGCAGTTCTTC. Amino acids: CASSCPEKTSGGDNEQFF.

The rearrangement links TRBV18 to TRBJ2-7; 8 bases map to TRBD1. The CDR3 runs to 15 residues. Germline values: CDR1 KGHSH, CDR2 LQKENI. V shed 0 bases and J 4 bases; nucleotides not matched to a gene: 5. The CDR3 region has the DNA TGTGCCAGCTCACCACCGACAGGGGTAGGGTACGAGCAGTACTTC. This sequence encodes CASSPPTGVGYEQYF.

The chain recombines TRBV12-3 or TRBV12-4 with TRBJ1-4; D remains ambiguous. The CDR3 consists of 17 residues. V was shortened by 5 bases and J by 7 bases, with 23 bases between the two germline ends. The CDR3 is CASSPPWSAESGEKLFF. The CDR3 nucleotides are TGTGCCAGCAGTCCTCCCTGGTCGGCAGAAAGTGGTGAAAAACTGTTTTTT.

This clonotype has more than one count but fewer than ten. The CDR3 loop reads CASSQDAGGRPSDEQYF. The CDR3 DNA sequence: TGTGCCAGCAGCCAAGACGCCGGGGGACGGCCCAGCGACGAGCAGTACTTC. The chain couples TRBV3-1 to TRBJ2-7, with D possibly matching TRBD2 (6 bases). The V end lost 0 bases, the J end lost 5 bases, and 20 bases lay between the germline ends. The CDR3 has 17 residues. Looked up from germline, CDR1 is LGHDT and CDR2 is YNNKEL (reference sequence).

This clonotype was found a few times. This sequence joins TRBV7-2 and TRBJ2-1; D might be TRBD1 (5 bases). Trimming cost V 5 bases and J 0 bases, with 14 bases left between them. Germline V gives CDR1 SGHTA, CDR2 FQGNSA. The CDR3 spans 16 residues. The CDR3 nucleotides read TGTGCCAGCAGCCCCCTGGGGCGGAGCTCCTACAATGAGCAGTTCTTC. As protein: CASSPLGRSSYNEQFF.

The V gene is TRBV20-1, the J gene TRBJ2-1; 8 bases agree with TRBD2. CDR1 DFQATT and CDR2 SNEGSKA come from the germline V gene (reference sequence). The CDR3 sequence is 13 residues long. Trimming at V came to 3 bases and at J to 4 bases, leaving 2 bases not matched to a gene. CDR3 bases: TGCAGTGCTAGCGGGGGGGAGTACAATGAGCAGTTCTTC. Protein: CSASGGEYNEQFF.

This clonotype was detected a few times. This chain joins TRBV11-2 and TRBJ2-3, with TRBD2 matching over 7 bases. This CDR3 region has 14 residues. Losses at the gene ends were 1 base for V and 14 bases for J; bases not matched to a gene: 12. Germline V gene lookup returns CDR1 SGHAT and CDR2 FQNNGV. The CDR3, as DNA: TGTGCCAGCAGCTTAGGGGCAGCGGGGATAAACCCGTATTTT. This codes for CASSLGAAGINPYF.

This clonotype was observed many times. This sequence joins TRBV6-2 or TRBV6-3 and TRBJ1-5; no reliable D call. V lost 5 bases and J lost 3, with 11 bases in between. This CDR3 is 14 amino acids long. The V gene's germline CDR1 is MNHEY and CDR2 SVGEGT. The DNA of the CDR3 is TGTGCCAGCAGTCCTGTGGAGTTCAATCAGCCCCAGCATTTT. It is translated as CASSPVEFNQPQHF.

The chain uses TRBV7-6 and TRBJ2-3, with 10 bases lining up with TRBD2. Trimming at V came to 5 bases and at J to 5 bases, leaving 10 bases not matched to a gene. Germline V gives CDR1 SGHVS, CDR2 FNYEAQ. The CDR3 covers 16 residues. The CDR3 is CASSLRTSGMGDTQYF. Written as DNA, the CDR3 is TGTGCCAGCAGCCTGAGGACTAGCGGCATGGGAGATACGCAGTATTTT.

This clonotype was detected many times. This CDR3 is CASSLNIYEQYV. CDR3 coding DNA: TGTGCCAGCAGCTTGAATATATACGAGCAGTACGTC. The rearrangement links TRBV5-5 to TRBJ2-7; D unresolved. Germline V gene sequence: CDR1 SGHKS, CDR2 YYEKEE (reference sequence). CDR3 length: 12 residues. Deletions cut 1 base from V and 4 bases from J, with 6 bases between.

The V and J genes are TRBV4-3 and TRBJ1-2, with 10 positions matching TRBD1. J lost 6 bases, V lost 3 bases, and 4 bases had no gene match. CDR1 is LGHNA, CDR2 YSLEER, per germline. The CDR3 is made up of 14 amino acids. CDR3 in amino acids: CASSQDRGTDGYTF. CDR3 nucleotide sequence: TGCGCCAGCAGCCAGGACAGGGGGACTGATGGCTACACCTTC.

This clonotype has a count of ten or more. The chain links TRBV7-9 to TRBJ1-5; tentatively, D is TRBD1 (5 bases). V lost 3 bases, J lost 6 bases, and 9 bases lay in between. Germline V gene lookup returns CDR1 SEHNR and CDR2 FQNEAQ (reference sequence). The CDR3 has 13 residues. CDR3 DNA sequence: TGTGCCAGCAGCTTGGGGGTCGGTCAGCCCCAGCATTTT. Protein product: CASSLGVGQPQHF.

The chain combines TRBV7-9 with TRBJ2-7; D is possibly TRBD2 (7 bases). Per germline, CDR1 SEHNR and CDR2 FQNEAQ (reference sequence). Trimming removed 3 bases from V and 4 bases from J, with 19 bases in between. The CDR3 contains 16 residues. CDR3 residues: CASSLDTWGGIYEQYF. The CDR3 DNA follows: TGTGCCAGCAGCTTGGATACCTGGGGGGGCATTTACGAGCAGTACTTC. Drawing the rest from reference TRBV7-9 and TRBJ2-7, the complete variable domain is DTGVSQNPRHKITKRGQNVTFRCDPISEHNRLYWYRQTLGQGPEFLTYFQNEAQLEKSRLLSDRFSAERPKGSFSTLEIQRTEQGDSAMYLCASSLDTWGGIYEQYFGPGTRLTVT.

The V and J genes are TRBV7-3 and TRBJ2-7; D is possibly TRBD1 (6 bases). V gave up 0 bases and J gave up 3 bases, with 6 bases separating them. The CDR3 extends over 13 amino acids. Germline values: CDR1 SGHTA, CDR2 FQGTGA. CDR3 DNA: TGTGCCAGCAGCTTAACGACAGGCTACGAGCAGTACGTC. It specifies CASSLTTGYEQYV.

This clonotype has only a few counts. The J gene is TRBJ1-3, the V gene TRBV7-9, with D possibly being TRBD1 (6 bases). The CDR3 is made up of 15 amino acids. V was trimmed by 8 bases and J by 3 bases, leaving 17 bases between them. CDR1 is SEHNR and CDR2 is FQNEAQ in the germline V gene (reference sequence). The CDR3 region has the DNA TGTGCCAGCTCCAACGTTGTCAGGGGTGGAAACACCATATATTTT. Its protein is CASSNVVRGGNTIYF.

This clonotype was observed a few times. The chain has TRBV3-1 and TRBJ2-1; 7 bases are shared with TRBD1. This CDR3 is built from 18 residues. Trimming at V came to 0 bases and at J to 6 bases, leaving 14 bases not matched to a gene. The germline gives CDR1 LGHDT, CDR2 YNNKEL (reference sequence). The CDR3 region is CASSQEPPDRAMGNEQFF. The CDR3 DNA reads as TGTGCCAGCAGCCAAGAACCACCTGACAGGGCGATGGGCAATGAGCAGTTCTTC.

The genes are TRBV12-3 or TRBV12-4 and TRBJ2-4; D may correspond to TRBD1 or TRBD2 (5 bases each). This CDR3 comprises 18 residues. The V end lost 3 bases, the J end lost 1 base, and 19 bases lay between the germline ends. The CDR3 loop reads CASSFFPGPGRAKNIQYF. For the CDR3, the DNA is TGTGCCAGCAGTTTCTTTCCAGGCCCGGGACGGGCCAAAAACATTCAGTACTTC.

This clonotype was seen a handful of times. This rearrangement joins TRBV20-1 to TRBJ2-7; no clear D. Trimming took 4 bases from V and 0 from J, leaving 13 bases between them. The CDR3 loop spans 14 amino acids. Germline values: CDR1 DFQATT, CDR2 SNEGSKA (reference sequence). This CDR3 is CSATFGLSSYEQYF. The CDR3 DNA is TGCAGTGCTACCTTCGGCCTAAGCTCCTACGAGCAGTACTTC.

This chain links TRBV10-3 with TRBJ1-1; the match to TRBD1 covers 7 bases. This CDR3 contains 14 residues. Losses at the gene ends were 7 bases for V and 1 base for J; bases not matched to a gene: 6. The germline CDR1 and CDR2 sequences are ENHRY and SYGVKD. Here the CDR3 DNA reads TGTGCCATCACCCCGGGACAGCCGAACACTGAAGCTTTCTTT. It translates to CAITPGQPNTEAFF.

The rearrangement links TRBV6-6 to TRBJ2-3; either TRBD1 or TRBD2 may supply D (5 bases each). The CDR3 runs 15 residues. V dropped 0 bases and J dropped 2 bases, with 9 bases sitting between them. CDR1 and CDR2 (germline): MNHNY, SVGAGI (reference sequence). The CDR3 DNA sequence: TGTGCCAGCAGTTACTCCTCGGGACCCACAGATACGCAGTATTTT. This translates into CASSYSSGPTDTQYF.

This clonotype turned up a few times. The V call is TRBV13, the J call TRBJ2-7; D might be TRBD1 or TRBD2, each matching 5 bases. This CDR3 has 14 residues. V was clipped by 5 bases and J by 1 base, with 12 bases between them. Germline CDR1 is PRHDT and CDR2 is FYEKMQ (reference sequence). The CDR3 sequence: CASSPRGGSYEQYF. Written as DNA, the CDR3 is TGTGCCAGCAGCCCCCGTGGGGGATCCTACGAGCAGTACTTC.

This clonotype occurred many times. This chain uses TRBV6-1 with TRBJ2-4; TRBD2 matches 7 bases. This CDR3 contains 17 residues. Germline V gives CDR1 MNHNS, CDR2 SASEGT. With 7 bases clipped from V and 3 bases from J, the junction kept 15 bases outside the gene matches. In nucleotides, the CDR3 is TGTGCCAGCAACCCTCCAGGGAGGGTACAAGACAAAAACATTCAGTACTTC. Protein product: CASNPPGRVQDKNIQYF.

This clonotype appeared many times. The rearrangement links TRBV18 to TRBJ1-2; D not certain. Trimming shortened V by 3 bases and J by 0 bases, and 11 bases separated the two germline ends. Germline-derived CDR1 and CDR2 are KGHSH and LQKENI. This CDR3 has 15 residues. CDR3 sequence reads: CASSPGFSPNYGYTF. Written as DNA, the CDR3 is TGTGCCAGCTCACCGGGGTTTTCCCCTAACTATGGCTACACCTTC. The full variable domain, rest sourced from reference TRBV18 and TRBJ1-2, is NAGVMQNPRHLVRRRGQEARLRCSPMKGHSHVYWYRQLPEEGLKFMVYLQKENIIDESGMPKERFSAEFPKEGPSILRIQQVVRGDSAAYFCASSPGFSPNYGYTFGSGTRLTVV.